These 20 T cell receptor beta chains originate from one sample sequenced in a study of CD8 T cells in ankylosing spondylitis. No antigen has been identified for these receptors. Regarding the study as a whole: A TCR beta motif of about eight highly homologous variants appeared characteristic of ankylosing spondylitis blood.

TCRdb processed the 5' RACE reads anew with MiXCR; each CDR3 protein has one entry. The sample consists of over 700,000 distinct CDR3 sequences, around a fifth of them appearing once. The material sequenced was blood, either unsorted or a sorted T cell fraction (not recorded which). Receptor source: a male donor with ankylosing spondylitis.

V is TRBV7-9 and J is TRBJ1-2, with a possible D match to TRBD1 (5 bases). The length of the CDR3 is 12 residues. Germline CDR1 and CDR2: SEHNR and FQNEAQ (reference sequence). Trimming cost V 1 base and J 11 bases, with 11 bases left between them. The CDR3 is CASSLDDRRYTF. CDR3 in DNA: TGTGCCAGCAGCTTAGACGACAGAAGGTACACCTTC. The entire variable domain, with the rest obtained from reference TRBV7-9 and TRBJ1-2, is as follows: DTGVSQNPRHKITKRGQNVTFRCDPISEHNRLYWYRQTLGQGPEFLTYFQNEAQLEKSRLLSDRFSAERPKGSFSTLEIQRTEQGDSAMYLCASSLDDRRYTFGSGTRLTVV.

This clonotype was detected only a few times. The chain is built from TRBV12-3 or TRBV12-4 and TRBJ2-1; the D gene is possibly TRBD1 (6 bases). The CDR3 spans 17 residues. Trimming shortened V by 6 bases and J by 2 bases, and 20 bases separated the two germline ends. CDR3 nucleotides: TGTGCCAGCAGCACATTCCGACAGGATATTACCTACAATGAGCAGTTCTTC. Translation gives CASSTFRQDITYNEQFF.

This clonotype was detected many times. The chain couples TRBV5-5 to TRBJ2-1; 7 bases align to TRBD2. With V trimmed by 5 bases and J by 2 bases, 4 bases remained unmatched. The CDR3 totals 14 residues. CDR1 is SGHKS, CDR2 YYEKEE, per germline (reference sequence). CDR3 region: CASSSGTTYNEQFF. Written as DNA, the CDR3 is TGTGCCAGCAGTTCCGGGACTACCTACAATGAGCAGTTCTTC.

V gene TRBV29-1 combines with J gene TRBJ2-3; 7 bases fit TRBD2. The V gene's germline CDR1 is SQVTM and CDR2 ANQGSEA. The CDR3 runs to 13 residues. The ends lost 7 bases at V and 4 bases at J; junction bases unmatched: 8. The CDR3 nucleotides are TGCAGCGGGCGGGGCGGGAGCGCAGATACGCAGTATTTT. Encoded protein: CSGRGGSADTQYF.

The gene calls are TRBV4-1 and TRBJ1-5; D might be TRBD1 (5 bases). This CDR3 comprises 16 residues. V was cut by 8 bases and J by 5 bases, with 22 bases left in between. The germline V gene encodes CDR1 MGHRA and CDR2 YSYEKL. The CDR3: CASGPMGEETDQPQHF. The CDR3, as DNA: TGCGCCAGCGGCCCGATGGGTGAGGAGACAGATCAGCCCCAGCATTTT.

In its sample, this clonotype was seen a few times. The chain recombines TRBV12-3 or TRBV12-4 with TRBJ2-1; 9 bases map to TRBD2. The J segment lost 5 bases and the V segment lost 4 bases, leaving 6 bases of the junction unmatched. The CDR3 runs to 15 residues. CDR3 in DNA: TGTGCCAGCAGTTCGACTAGCGGCTTCAACAATGAGCAGTTCTTC. The encoded protein is CASSSTSGFNNEQFF.

This clonotype was seen a few times. V usage is TRBV30 and J usage is TRBJ2-5; no clear D. The germline V gene encodes CDR1 GTSNPN and CDR2 SVGIG (reference sequence). This CDR3 is 13 amino acids long. The V end lost 4 bases, the J end lost 2 bases, and 11 bases lay between the germline ends. CDR3 in amino acids: CAWMSRMQETQYF. CDR3 nucleotide sequence: TGTGCCTGGATGAGCAGAATGCAAGAGACCCAGTACTTC.

Only a few counts were recorded for this clonotype. The CDR3 region is CASSPTSASSYNEQFF. The CDR3 nucleotides read TGTGCCAGCAGTCCCACTAGCGCCAGCTCCTACAATGAGCAGTTCTTC. V is TRBV28 and J is TRBJ2-1, with TRBD2 matching 7 bases. The CDR3 has 16 residues. The V and J ends lost 5 bases and 0 bases, in that order; junction bases with no gene match: 7. The germline V gene has CDR1 MDHEN and CDR2 SYDVKM.

The rearrangement links TRBV5-5 to TRBJ2-1; maybe TRBD1 (6 bases). Germline loops: CDR1 SGHKS, CDR2 YYEKEE (reference sequence). This CDR3 spans 17 amino acids. Trimming took 3 bases from V and 3 from J, leaving 19 bases between them. The CDR3 region has the DNA TGTGCCAGCAGCTCGACCCTATCTGGACAGATCTACAATGAGCAGTTCTTC. This encodes CASSSTLSGQIYNEQFF.

The V call is TRBV12-3 or TRBV12-4, the J call TRBJ1-2; unclear D gene. This CDR3 region has 13 residues. V shed 3 bases and J shed 7 bases, with 12 bases lying between them. CDR3: CASSLETRFGYTF. The CDR3 nucleotides read TGTGCCAGCAGTTTGGAGACACGGTTTGGCTACACCTTC.

The chain recombines TRBV6-2 or TRBV6-3 with TRBJ1-1; D ambiguous. The CDR3 spans 13 residues. Germline CDR1 and CDR2: MNHEY and SVGEGT. The V and J ends lost 3 bases and 5 bases respectively, with 10 bases between them. CDR3: CASSYMTDTEAFF. DNA of the CDR3: TGTGCCAGCAGTTATATGACGGATACTGAAGCTTTCTTT.

The table lists this clonotype with a few counts. The chain links TRBV12-3 or TRBV12-4 to TRBJ2-1, with TRBD2 matching over 13 bases. The CDR3 runs 13 residues. V trimming: 11 bases; J trimming: 6 bases; junction bases outside the gene matches: 4. CDR3 sequence: CAVGLAGTNEQFF. The CDR3 DNA reads TGTGCCGTGGGACTAGCGGGGACCAATGAGCAGTTCTTC.

This clonotype appeared many times. This chain uses TRBV15 with TRBJ1-5; D remains ambiguous. The CDR3 runs to 13 residues. Germline CDR1 is LNHNV and CDR2 is YYDKDF (reference sequence). Trimming took off 6 bases at V and 0 bases at J, with 6 bases between the two ends. CDR3 residues: CATSRHSNQPQHF. In DNA form, the CDR3 reads TGTGCCACCAGTAGGCATAGCAATCAGCCCCAGCATTTT.

The chain couples TRBV5-1 to TRBJ2-7; 9 bases are shared with TRBD1. J was trimmed by 5 bases and V by 0 bases; bases with no gene match: 12. CDR1 and CDR2 from the germline V gene are SGHRS and YFSETQ. This CDR3 contains 17 residues. The CDR3 spells CASSLAGGGTGNDEQYF. CDR3 nucleotide sequence: TGCGCCAGCAGCTTGGCGGGAGGCGGGACAGGGAACGACGAGCAGTACTTC.

The chain links TRBV3-1 to TRBJ2-2; D gene unclear. V was clipped by 2 bases and J by 0 bases, with 13 bases between them. The CDR3 is 17 amino acids. Per germline, CDR1 LGHDT and CDR2 YNNKEL (reference sequence). The CDR3 DNA reads TGTGCCAGCAGCCAATACTGGCAAACATCGAACACCGGGGAGCTGTTTTTT. This encodes CASSQYWQTSNTGELFF.

V usage is TRBV6-1 and J usage is TRBJ1-1; D might be TRBD1 (5 bases). The CDR3 covers 14 residues. Germline CDR1 and CDR2: MNHNS and SASEGT. V was pared by 2 bases and J by 5 bases, with 12 bases between. The DNA for the CDR3 is TGTGCCAGCAGTGAAAGGGTGGGGGGAACTGAAGCTTTCTTT. This gives the protein CASSERVGGTEAFF.

The gene calls are TRBV27 and TRBJ1-6; tentatively, D is TRBD1 (5 bases). The V gene's germline CDR1 is MNHEY and CDR2 SMNVEV (reference sequence). This CDR3 has 18 amino acids. The V gene lost 5 bases and the J gene lost 5 bases, with 22 bases spanning the gap. The CDR3 is CASSLLPPRRGDNSPLHF. The CDR3 bases are TGTGCCAGCAGTCTCCTGCCCCCTCGGCGGGGGGATAATTCACCCCTCCACTTT.

The chain couples TRBV10-3 to TRBJ2-7; 7 nucleotides agree with TRBD2. The V gene's germline CDR1 is ENHRY and CDR2 SYGVKD. V was pared by 6 bases and J by 4 bases, with 9 bases of the junction left unmatched. This CDR3 has 14 residues. The DNA of the CDR3 is TGTGCCATCAGCCCGGGAGGCGGCGGGTACGAGCAGTACTTC. Amino acids: CAISPGGGGYEQYF.

The V and J genes are TRBV11-2 and TRBJ2-2, with a tentative D call TRBD1 (6 bases). Germline V gene sequence: CDR1 SGHAT, CDR2 FQNNGV. Trimming removed 2 bases from V and 10 bases from J, with 23 bases in between. The CDR3 extends over 17 amino acids. The CDR3, as DNA: TGTGCCAGCAGCTTACTCACTACAGGGTCGGGGTGGGAGGAGCTGTTTTTT. This sequence encodes CASSLLTTGSGWEELFF.

This chain links TRBV20-1 with TRBJ1-4, with a possible D match to TRBD1 (5 bases). V gave up 7 bases and J gave up 8 bases, with 11 bases separating them. The CDR3 length is 11 residues. Germline V gene sequence: CDR1 DFQATT, CDR2 SNEGSKA (reference sequence). The CDR3 protein is CSVPGEEKLFF. DNA of the CDR3: TGCAGTGTTCCGGGGGAGGAAAAACTGTTTTTT.